The sequence of this T cell receptor (beta chain) was determined in a study of shared clonotypes between healthy human individuals. About the research overall: A couple of female and a few male donors aged 18 to 49 were enrolled.

Sequenced by immunoSEQ multiplex PCR; TCRdb stores in-frame clones only, minus some. The sample carries roughly 2.4 million clones, approximately 94% recorded once. The donors, all of them Caucasian adults, lived in Nashville, Tennessee. V was cut by 8 bases and J by 5 bases, with 12 bases left in between. The germline V gene has CDR1 SQVTM and CDR2 ANQGSEA. The CDR3 runs 11 residues. Sequences were obtained from naive CD4+ T cells sorted from blood. As to subset: CD45RA+ positively selected. The sequence came from a man aged 18 to 35 in good health. The chain links TRBV29-1 to TRBJ1-1; no clear D. CDR3 nucleotides: TGCAGCTCGTCGGGCGGGACTGAAGCTTTCTTT. This translates into CSSSGGTEAFF.